This TCR beta chain was found in a study of blood T cell repertoires in COVID-19. Across the study: Whether acute or convalescent, the COVID-19 samples came from the United States, Italy and Spain. The analysed material was cDNA or gDNA that came from T cells, B-cell-depleted T cells, or PBMCs.

The ends lost 0 bases at V and 5 bases at J; junction bases unmatched: 3. Germline V lookup: CDR1 LGHDT, CDR2 YNNKEL (reference sequence). The CDR3 loop spans 16 amino acids. Methods used by the authors: Amplification from reference gene primers served as the basis for estimated nucleated cell counts. Sequencing used immunoSEQ multiplex PCR; TCRdb keeps in-frame clones, though not all of them. V and J calls and clone size are those listed in that table; D and trimming were worked out from the DNA. Of around 100,000 clones in the sample, approximately 80% were seen once. This clone was detected a few times.

The J gene is TRBJ1-6, the V gene TRBV3-1 (or the pseudogene TRBV3-2); 8 positions match TRBD1. What was sequenced was peripheral blood. The receptor comes from a woman in her sixties or seventies with acute or convalescent COVID-19. CDR3 in DNA: TGTGCCAGCAGCCAAGAGGACAGGGTAAATAATTCACCCCTCCACTTT. As protein: CASSQEDRVNNSPLHF.